This T cell receptor (beta chain) was retrieved from a study of blood T cell repertoires in COVID-19. In the study overall: In each case, the material was cDNA or gDNA derived from T cells, B-cell-depleted T cells, or PBMCs.

Trimming cost V 4 bases and J 6 bases, with 10 bases left between them. Germline V gene lookup returns CDR1 SGHNT and CDR2 YYREEE (reference sequence). This CDR3 is 13 amino acids long. Repertoires were generated with immunoSEQ multiplex PCR, while TCRdb's copy carries only in-frame clones and drops some. The table records around 270,000 clones, roughly 91% of them present only once. The chain combines TRBV5-4 with TRBJ2-2, with a tentative D call TRBD1 (5 bases). The sequence derives from a man in his forties or fifties with acute or convalescent COVID-19. The sequencing input was peripheral blood. The CDR3 nucleotides read TGTGCCAGCAGCCCGGACACATCCGGGGAGCTGTTTTTT. Protein sequence: CASSPDTSGELFF.